A single sample gave rise to the 18 T cell receptor beta chains below, sequenced in a study of T cells after yellow fever vaccination. TCRdb re-called the 5' RACE reads with MiXCR, one entry per CDR3 protein. The table has about 510,000 distinct CDR3 sequences, roughly 22% seen once. The sequencing used PBMCs, collected 20 to 25 days after the first yellow fever vaccination. These receptors were taken from a man aged 18 to 29 who received the YFV17D yellow fever vaccine.

The rearrangement uses TRBV24-1 and TRBJ2-5; D might be TRBD1 (5 bases). Germline CDR1 KGHDR, CDR2 SFDVKD. V lost 4 bases and J lost 2, with 16 bases in between. The CDR3 has 16 residues. The CDR3 here is CATSEGHSLGQETQYF. CDR3 DNA: TGTGCCACCAGTGAAGGACATTCCCTTGGTCAAGAGACCCAGTACTTC.

This sequence joins TRBV11-2 and TRBJ1-4; possibly TRBD1 for D (6 bases). The V gene lost 5 bases and the J gene lost 4 bases, with 8 bases spanning the gap. Germline CDR1 SGHAT, CDR2 FQNNGV. The CDR3 runs to 13 residues. The DNA of the CDR3 is TGTGCCAGCAGCGTGGACAGTAATGAAAAACTGTTTTTT. This encodes CASSVDSNEKLFF.

The rearrangement links TRBV3-1 to TRBJ2-5; possible D gene TRBD2, 5 bases. Germline CDR1 LGHDT, CDR2 YNNKEL (reference sequence). CDR3 length equals 12 residues. Trimming removed 3 bases from V and 5 bases from J, with 7 bases in between. In DNA, the CDR3 is TGTGCCAGCAGCCACCGGAGGGAGACCCAGTACTTC. Translation: CASSHRRETQYF.

This clonotype was observed a few times. This chain uses TRBV28 with TRBJ2-2; TRBD1 or TRBD2 may be the D gene (5 bases each). The V gene lost 8 bases and the J gene lost 7 bases, with 14 bases spanning the gap. Germline V gene data show CDR1 as MDHEN and CDR2 as SYDVKM. CDR3 length equals 13 residues. The CDR3 DNA reads as TGTGCCAGCCTCAGGGTACTAGGCGGGGAGCTGTTTTTT. It specifies CASLRVLGGELFF.

The V gene is TRBV27, the J gene TRBJ2-3, with D unresolved. Germline V gene sequence: CDR1 MNHEY, CDR2 SMNVEV (reference sequence). CDR3 size: 15 residues. The V and J ends lost 5 bases and 3 bases respectively, with 15 bases between them. This CDR3 reads CASSLERYKTDTQYF. CDR3 DNA sequence: TGTGCCAGCAGTCTCGAGAGGTACAAGACAGATACGCAGTATTTT.

This clonotype was picked up a small number of times. The chain is built from TRBV20-1 and TRBJ2-7; 9 bases are a match to TRBD1. CDR1 and CDR2 from the germline V gene are DFQATT and SNEGSKA (reference sequence). The CDR3 covers 14 residues. The junction had 9 bases not matched to a gene; V was cut back by 3 bases and J by 6 bases. The CDR3 DNA reads as TGCAGTGCTAGTGACCCGGACAGGGGCGGCGAGCAGTACGTC. It encodes CSASDPDRGGEQYV.

This clonotype was seen ten or more times. The V gene is TRBV5-1, the J gene TRBJ2-7; D not resolved. CDR1 is SGHRS, CDR2 YFSETQ, per germline. Trimming shortened V by 0 bases and J by 1 base, and 8 bases separated the two germline ends. The CDR3 consists of 14 residues. Here the CDR3 reads CASSLETKSYEQYF. The CDR3 coding sequence is TGCGCCAGCAGCTTGGAAACAAAATCCTACGAGCAGTACTTC. The entire variable domain, with the rest obtained from reference TRBV5-1 and TRBJ2-7, is as follows: KAGVTQTPRYLIKTRGQQVTLSCSPISGHRSVSWYQQTPGQGLQFLFEYFSETQRNKGNFPGRFSGRQFSNSRSEMNVSTLELGDSALYLCASSLETKSYEQYFGPGTRLTVT.

This clonotype was counted only a few times. This chain connects TRBV3-1 to TRBJ1-2; D uncertain. V was trimmed by 3 bases and J by 1 base, leaving 18 bases between them. The CDR3 loop spans 17 amino acids. Germline V gene data show CDR1 as LGHDT and CDR2 as YNNKEL (reference sequence). The CDR3 reads CASSQWSTTRVNYGYTF. DNA of the CDR3: TGTGCCAGCAGCCAGTGGAGTACTACCCGGGTTAACTATGGCTACACCTTC. Full variable domain (remainder filled in from reference TRBV3-1 and TRBJ1-2): DTAVSQTPKYLVTQMGNDKSIKCEQNLGHDTMYWYKQDSKKFLKIMFSYNNKELIINETVPNRFSPKSPDKAHLNLHINSLELGDSAVYFCASSQWSTTRVNYGYTFGSGTRLTVV.

This clonotype was observed a handful of times. The chain combines TRBV20-1 with TRBJ2-7, with 8 bases identical to TRBD1. There are 14 residues in the CDR3. Germline CDR1 is DFQATT and CDR2 is SNEGSKA (reference sequence). The J segment lost 6 bases and the V segment lost 6 bases, leaving 13 bases of the junction unmatched. The CDR3 DNA follows: TGCAGTGCGGGGGGACAGGTGGCTTCAAGCGAGCAGTACGTC. Translation gives CSAGGQVASSEQYV.

This chain joins TRBV12-3 or TRBV12-4 and TRBJ2-5; 7 positions match TRBD1. Losses at the gene ends were 6 bases for V and 5 bases for J; bases not matched to a gene: 12. The CDR3 consists of 15 residues. This chain's CDR3 is CASSDYRQGSETQYF. The CDR3 DNA reads TGTGCCAGCAGCGACTACCGACAGGGATCGGAGACCCAGTACTTC.

This clonotype was detected a few times. The chain is built from TRBV5-6 and TRBJ2-1, with 8 bases lining up with TRBD2. Germline values: CDR1 SGHDT, CDR2 YYEEEE. The length of the CDR3 is 17 residues. V was clipped by 4 bases and J by 8 bases; unmatched bases: 17. As DNA, the CDR3 is TGTGCCAGCAGCCCCCCGGGCGGGGGGAGAGCCGCCGATGAGCAGTTCTTC. Its translation is CASSPPGGGRAADEQFF.

This chain uses TRBV4-1 with TRBJ1-2; D uncertain. This CDR3 comprises 14 residues. The V end lost 1 base, the J end lost 2 bases, and 8 bases lay between the germline ends. In germline, CDR1 is MGHRA, CDR2 YSYEKL. The CDR3 DNA reads TGCGCCAGCAGCCAAGTCGGCAGAAACTATGGCTACACCTTC. This sequence encodes CASSQVGRNYGYTF.

This clonotype has more than one count but fewer than ten. This chain joins TRBV4-1 and TRBJ1-2; 8 bases agree with TRBD1. The V and J ends lost 3 bases and 4 bases, in that order; junction bases with no gene match: 4. The CDR3 contains 14 residues. Germline values: CDR1 MGHRA, CDR2 YSYEKL. CDR3 in DNA: TGCGCCAGCAGCCAGCCAGGGGGCACCTATGGCTACACCTTC. Its translation is CASSQPGGTYGYTF.

Notes on this clonotype: A much larger clone lies a single base off, so this may be a read error. The V and J genes are TRBV27 and TRBJ2-3; TRBD2 matches at 10 bases. CDR1 and CDR2 from the germline V gene are MNHEY and SMNVEV (reference sequence). V trimming: 6 bases; J trimming: 2 bases; junction bases outside the gene matches: 5. CDR3 length: 15 amino acids. CDR3 DNA sequence: TGTGCCAGCAGCCCTACTAGCGGGGACACAGATACGCAGTATTTT. Its protein is CASSPTSGDTDTQYF.

The chain links TRBV20-1 to TRBJ2-1; D is possibly TRBD1 (5 bases). The CDR3 contains 13 residues. The germline V gene encodes CDR1 DFQATT and CDR2 SNEGSKA (reference sequence). V was shortened by 3 bases and J by 6 bases, with 12 bases between the two germline ends. CDR3 loop: CSASSGLFNEQFF. The CDR3 DNA reads TGCAGTGCTAGTTCAGGGTTGTTCAATGAGCAGTTCTTC.

The V call is TRBV5-1, the J call TRBJ1-6, with D hard to call. This CDR3 has 15 residues. Germline V gives CDR1 SGHRS, CDR2 YFSETQ. V lost 0 bases and J lost 7, with 11 bases in between. CDR3 sequence: CASSLEGIGNSPLHF. CDR3 bases: TGCGCCAGCAGCTTGGAAGGGATAGGCAATTCACCCCTCCACTTT.

J is TRBJ1-4 and V is TRBV6-5; TRBD1 aligns across 9 bases. V lost 3 bases and J lost 16; bases outside the gene matches: 9. The CDR3 is 13 amino acids. Germline V gives CDR1 MNHEY, CDR2 SVGAGI. CDR3 nucleotides: TGTGCCAGCAGTTATTACCCGGGACAGGGATGGTTTTTT. This gives the protein CASSYYPGQGWFF.

This clonotype was seen ten or more times. The chain links TRBV12-3 or TRBV12-4 to TRBJ2-7, with 9 positions matching TRBD1. J gave up 3 bases and V 2 bases, and 5 bases lay outside the gene matches. CDR3 length: 15 residues. The CDR3 sequence: CASSLWGQGRYEQYV. The CDR3 DNA sequence: TGTGCCAGCAGTTTATGGGGACAGGGTCGCTACGAGCAGTACGTC.